A selection of T cell receptor beta chains follows, all from one sample in a study of blood T cell repertoires in COVID-19. The method was immunoSEQ multiplex PCR; TCRdb's version includes in-frame clones alone and lacks a portion of them. The data hold roughly 66,000 clones, with more than 85% observed a single time. Material for sequencing was peripheral blood. The receptors shown here come from a human donor with active COVID-19. The donor label of this sample is uncertain. The CDR3 runs from the conserved cysteine through the conserved F or W. D genes are given only for firm matches.

d_call j_call v_call cdr3_aa cdr3_nt
TRBD1 TRBJ1-1 TRBV28 CASTQSTSWDRGTEAFF TGTGCCAGCACTCAGAGTACTAGTTGGGACAGGGGGACTGAAGCTTTCTTT
TRBD2 TRBJ2-3 TRBV28 CASSGRTGGTDTQYF TGTGCCAGCAGCGGGAGGACGGGTGGCACAGATACGCAGTATTTT
TRBD1 TRBJ1-5 TRBV19 CACTSGQYSNQPQHF TGTGCCTGCACATCGGGACAGTATAGCAATCAGCCCCAGCATTTT
TRBD1 TRBJ2-7 TRBV28 CASTTGGQGAYEQYF TGTGCCAGCACCACAGGAGGGCAGGGGGCGTACGAGCAGTACTTC
TRBD1 TRBJ1-5 TRBV5-1 CASRQGIDQPQHF TGCGCCAGCCGACAGGGGATCGATCAGCCCCAGCATTTT
. TRBJ1-1 TRBV18 CASSPGGAMNTEAFF TGTGCCAGCTCACCAGGGGGGGCGATGAACACTGAAGCTTTCTTT
. TRBJ1-1 TRBV28 CASGGPKAFF TGTGCCAGCGGGGGCCCCAAAGCTTTCTTT
. TRBJ1-3 TRBV18 CASSPLGQTSGNTIYF TGTGCCAGCTCACCGTTAGGACAGACCTCTGGAAACACCATATATTTT
. TRBJ1-5 TRBV28 CASRRPIGPQHF TGTGCCAGCAGGAGGCCCATTGGGCCCCAGCATTTT
. TRBJ1-1 TRBV10-3 CAINPGGMNTEAFF TGTGCCATCAACCCCGGGGGAATGAACACTGAAGCTTTCTTT
. TRBJ2-4 TRBV19 CASSAPNIRGRRVSVIQYF TGTGCCAGTAGTGCCCCGAATATCAGGGGACGAAGGGTGTCGGTCATTCAGTACTTC
TRBD2 TRBJ2-1 TRBV10-2 CASSESLAGVNEQFF TGCGCCAGCAGTGAGTCTCTAGCGGGAGTAAATGAGCAGTTCTTC